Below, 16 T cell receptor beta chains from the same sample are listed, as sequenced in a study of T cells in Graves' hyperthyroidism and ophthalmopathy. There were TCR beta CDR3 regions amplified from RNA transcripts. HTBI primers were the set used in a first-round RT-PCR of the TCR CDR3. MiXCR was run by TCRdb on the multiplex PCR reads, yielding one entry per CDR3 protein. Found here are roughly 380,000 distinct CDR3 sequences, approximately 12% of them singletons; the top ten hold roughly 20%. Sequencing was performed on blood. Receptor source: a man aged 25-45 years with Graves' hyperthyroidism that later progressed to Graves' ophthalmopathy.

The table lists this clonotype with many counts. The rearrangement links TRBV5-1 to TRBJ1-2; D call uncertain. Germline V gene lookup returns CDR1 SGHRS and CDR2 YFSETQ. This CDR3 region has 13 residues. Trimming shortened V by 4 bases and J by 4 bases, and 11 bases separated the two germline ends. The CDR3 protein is CASSERPAYGYTF. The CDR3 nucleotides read TGCGCCAGCAGCGAACGGCCGGCCTATGGCTACACCTTC.

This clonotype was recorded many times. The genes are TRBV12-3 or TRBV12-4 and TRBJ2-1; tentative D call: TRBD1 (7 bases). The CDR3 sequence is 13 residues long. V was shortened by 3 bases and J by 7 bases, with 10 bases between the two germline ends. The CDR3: CASSFRGRNEQFF. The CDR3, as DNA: TGTGCCAGCAGTTTCAGGGGGAGGAATGAGCAGTTCTTC.

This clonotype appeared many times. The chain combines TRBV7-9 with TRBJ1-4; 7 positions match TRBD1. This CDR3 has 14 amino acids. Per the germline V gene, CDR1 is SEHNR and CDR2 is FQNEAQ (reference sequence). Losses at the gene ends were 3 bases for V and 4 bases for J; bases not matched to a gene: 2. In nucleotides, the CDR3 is TGTGCCAGCAGCTTGGGACAGAATAATGAAAAACTGTTTTTT. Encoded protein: CASSLGQNNEKLFF.

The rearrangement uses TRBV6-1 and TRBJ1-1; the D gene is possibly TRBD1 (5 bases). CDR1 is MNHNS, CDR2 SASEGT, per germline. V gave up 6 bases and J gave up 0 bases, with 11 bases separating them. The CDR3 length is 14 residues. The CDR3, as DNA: TGTGCCAGCAGGCAAACGGGGGTGAACACTGAAGCTTTCTTT. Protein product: CASRQTGVNTEAFF.

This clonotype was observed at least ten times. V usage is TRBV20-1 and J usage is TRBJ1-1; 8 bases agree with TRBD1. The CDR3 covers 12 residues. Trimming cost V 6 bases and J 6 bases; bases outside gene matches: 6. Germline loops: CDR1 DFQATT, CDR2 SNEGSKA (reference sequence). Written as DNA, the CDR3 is TGCAGTGCAGAGGACAGGGCCGCTGAAGCTTTCTTT. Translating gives CSAEDRAAEAFF.

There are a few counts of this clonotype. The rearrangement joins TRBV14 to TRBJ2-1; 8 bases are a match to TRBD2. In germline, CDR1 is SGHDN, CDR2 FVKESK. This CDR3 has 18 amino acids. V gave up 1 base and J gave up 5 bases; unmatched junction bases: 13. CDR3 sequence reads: CASSQASLEAGADNEQFF. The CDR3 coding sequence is TGTGCCAGCAGCCAAGCGTCCTTAGAAGCGGGGGCCGACAATGAGCAGTTCTTC. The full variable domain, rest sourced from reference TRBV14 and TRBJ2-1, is EAGVTQFPSHSVIEKGQTVTLRCDPISGHDNLYWYRRVMGKEIKFLLHFVKESKQDESGMPNNRFLAERTGGTYSTLKVQPAELEDSGVYFCASSQASLEAGADNEQFFGPGTRLTVL.

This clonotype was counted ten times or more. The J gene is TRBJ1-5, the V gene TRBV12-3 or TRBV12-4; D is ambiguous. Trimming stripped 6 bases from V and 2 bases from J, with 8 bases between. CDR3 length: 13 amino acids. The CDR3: CASRMEGNQPQHF. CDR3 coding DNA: TGTGCCAGCAGAATGGAAGGCAATCAGCCCCAGCATTTT.

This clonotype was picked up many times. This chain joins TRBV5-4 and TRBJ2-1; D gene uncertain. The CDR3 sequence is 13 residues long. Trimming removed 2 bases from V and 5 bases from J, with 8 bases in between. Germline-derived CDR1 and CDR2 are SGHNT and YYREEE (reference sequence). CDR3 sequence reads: CASSFDGHNEQFF. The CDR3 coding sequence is TGTGCCAGCAGCTTCGACGGGCACAATGAGCAGTTCTTC.

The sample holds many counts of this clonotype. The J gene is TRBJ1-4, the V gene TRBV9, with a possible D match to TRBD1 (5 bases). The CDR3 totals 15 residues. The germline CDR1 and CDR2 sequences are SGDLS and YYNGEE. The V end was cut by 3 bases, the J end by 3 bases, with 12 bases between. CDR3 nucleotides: TGTGCCAGCAGCGCTTCGACAGCAGCTAATGAAAAACTGTTTTTT. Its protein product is CASSASTAANEKLFF.

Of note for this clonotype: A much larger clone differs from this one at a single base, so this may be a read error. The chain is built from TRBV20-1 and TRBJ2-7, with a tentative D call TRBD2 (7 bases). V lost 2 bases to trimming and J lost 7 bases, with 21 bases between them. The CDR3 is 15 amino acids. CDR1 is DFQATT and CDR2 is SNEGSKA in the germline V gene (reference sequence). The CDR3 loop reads CSARSTTGRGWEQYF. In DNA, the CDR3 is TGCAGTGCTAGATCTACAACAGGGAGGGGCTGGGAGCAGTACTTC.

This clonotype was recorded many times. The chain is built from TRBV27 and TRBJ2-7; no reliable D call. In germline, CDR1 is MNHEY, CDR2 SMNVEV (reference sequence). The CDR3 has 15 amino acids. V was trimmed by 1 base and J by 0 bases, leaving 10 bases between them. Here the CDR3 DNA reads TGTGCCAGCAGTTTATTGGGCCCCCTCTCCTACGAGCAGTACTTC. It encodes CASSLLGPLSYEQYF.

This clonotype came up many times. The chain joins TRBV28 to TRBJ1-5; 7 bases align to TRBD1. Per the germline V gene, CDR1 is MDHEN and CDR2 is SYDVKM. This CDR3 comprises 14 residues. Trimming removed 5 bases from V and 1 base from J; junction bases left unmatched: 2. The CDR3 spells CASSTGVSNQPQHF. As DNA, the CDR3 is TGTGCCAGCAGTACAGGGGTCAGCAATCAGCCCCAGCATTTT.

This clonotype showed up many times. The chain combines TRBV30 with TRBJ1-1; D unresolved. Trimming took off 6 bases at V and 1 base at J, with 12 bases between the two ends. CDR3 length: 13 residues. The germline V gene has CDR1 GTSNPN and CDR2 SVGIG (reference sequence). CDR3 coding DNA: TGTGCCTGCTCCCACACCGCGAACACTGAAGCTTTCTTT. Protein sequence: CACSHTANTEAFF.

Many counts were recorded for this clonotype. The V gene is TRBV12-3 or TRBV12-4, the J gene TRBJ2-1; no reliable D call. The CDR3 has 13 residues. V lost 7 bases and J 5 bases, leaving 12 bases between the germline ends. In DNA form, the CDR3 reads TGTGCCAGCACCCAAGACCCGAACAATGAGCAGTTCTTC. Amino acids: CASTQDPNNEQFF.

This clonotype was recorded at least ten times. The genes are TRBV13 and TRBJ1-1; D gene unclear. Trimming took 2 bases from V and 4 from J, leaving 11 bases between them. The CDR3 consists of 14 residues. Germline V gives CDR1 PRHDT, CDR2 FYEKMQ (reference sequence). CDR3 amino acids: CASSLTGRSTEAFF. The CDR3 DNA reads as TGTGCCAGCAGCTTAACGGGCAGAAGCACTGAAGCTTTCTTT.

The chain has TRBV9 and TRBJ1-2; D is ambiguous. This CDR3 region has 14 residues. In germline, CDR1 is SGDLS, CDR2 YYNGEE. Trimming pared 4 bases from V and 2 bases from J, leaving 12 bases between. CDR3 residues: CASSPRNMNYGYTF. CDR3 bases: TGTGCCAGCAGCCCCCGGAATATGAACTATGGCTACACCTTC. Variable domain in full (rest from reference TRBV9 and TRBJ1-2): DSGVTQTPKHLITATGQRVTLRCSPRSGDLSVYWYQQSLDQGLQFLIQYYNGEERAKGNILERFSAQQFPDLHSELNLSSLELGDSALYFCASSPRNMNYGYTFGSGTRLTVV.